This TCR beta chain was identified in a study of tumor and adjacent non-tumor tissue in lung cancer. Study-level information: There were 12 adenocarcinoma, a couple of squamous cell carcinoma and 1 small cell lung cancer cases. Points from the study as a whole: Tumor repertoires had a smaller top 100 clone share than normal lung. Tumor TCR diversity, when higher, was linked to shorter survival.

Germline CDR1 is MNHEY and CDR2 is SVGAGI. The CDR3 covers 12 residues. The library came from three nested PCR rounds adapted from ARM-PCR protocols. One entry per CDR3 protein, called by TCRdb with MiXCR from the multiplex PCR reads. The sample lists tens of thousands of distinct CDR3 sequences; 80% to 90% were seen once. As to this clonotype: Its matching antigen is unknown. A read error may account for a junction end that differs from germline.

No cell sorting was done before RNA was extracted from the tissue. This non-tumor lung sample came from over 3 cm beyond the tumor edge. This receptor was identified in a man aged 55 to 69 with non-small cell lung cancer. Sequencing was performed on distant non-tumor lung tissue. This chain joins TRBV6-5 and TRBJ2-1; D unclear. The CDR3 region is CASSRTNNEEFF. The CDR3 DNA is TGTGCCAGCAGTCGCACGAACAATGAGGAGTTCTTC.